The 16 T cell receptor beta chains below were found in one sample sequenced in a study of T cell responses to AZD1222 COVID-19 vaccine. Sequencing was performed with immunoSEQ multiplex PCR; in TCRdb, only in-frame clones are kept and a portion is missing. The sample lists under 200,000 clones, 90% occurring once. The sample in question was peripheral blood, obtained on day 0 of AZD1222 vaccination. The receptor set was obtained from an adult in good health.

The J gene is TRBJ1-4, the V gene TRBV4-2, with 8 bases aligning to TRBD1. The CDR3 consists of 16 residues. Trimming removed 5 bases from V and 7 bases from J; junction bases left unmatched: 12. CDR1 is LGHNA, CDR2 YNFKEQ, per germline. In DNA, the CDR3 is TGTGCCAGCAGCGGACAGGGTCTCCTAGGTGGTGAAAAACTGTTTTTT. This sequence encodes CASSGQGLLGGEKLFF.

The chain recombines TRBV4-3 with TRBJ2-7; D uncertain. This CDR3 has 13 amino acids. V was cut by 4 bases and J by 6 bases, with 13 bases left in between. Germline values: CDR1 LGHNA, CDR2 YSLEER. The CDR3 here is CASSLHGPSEQYF. In DNA form, the CDR3 reads TGCGCCAGCAGCCTCCATGGACCCAGCGAGCAGTACTTC.

This clone was seen just once. DNA of the CDR3: TGCGCCAGCAGCCAACGCTACCTTGGTGGAAACACCATATATTTT. The encoded protein is CASSQRYLGGNTIYF. The chain has TRBV4-1 and TRBJ1-3; D is undetermined. Trimming shortened V by 2 bases and J by 3 bases, and 11 bases separated the two germline ends. This CDR3 is 15 amino acids long. Germline assignment: CDR1 MGHRA and CDR2 YSYEKL.

The gene calls are TRBV28 and TRBJ1-1; D call uncertain. The germline CDR1 and CDR2 sequences are MDHEN and SYDVKM. V shed 5 bases and J shed 4 bases, with 5 bases lying between them. There are 11 residues in the CDR3. For the CDR3, the DNA is TGTGCCAGCAGTCTTAGCACTGAAGCTTTCTTT. Its protein product is CASSLSTEAFF.

CDR3: CASSFQCKQYF. The CDR3 DNA sequence: TGTGCCAGCAGTTTCCAGTGTAAGCAGTACTTC. J is TRBJ2-7 and V is TRBV12-3 or TRBV12-4; no firm D call. The V and J ends lost 3 bases and 8 bases respectively, with 8 bases between them. The CDR3 is made up of 11 amino acids.

The DNA for the CDR3 is TGCGCCAGCACCCAGGGACTGTCGAACACTGAAGCTTTCTTT. As protein: CASTQGLSNTEAFF. The chain joins TRBV4-1 to TRBJ1-1; D is perhaps TRBD1 (5 bases). The V end lost 7 bases, the J end lost 1 base, and 13 bases lay between the germline ends. The CDR3 loop spans 14 amino acids. CDR1 MGHRA and CDR2 YSYEKL come from the germline V gene.

In its sample, this clone was seen once. The V call is TRBV5-1, the J call TRBJ1-1; TRBD1 agrees at 8 bases. The CDR3 is 15 residues long. Germline V gene lookup returns CDR1 SGHRS and CDR2 YFSETQ. The junction had 8 bases not matched to a gene; V was cut back by 0 bases and J by 7 bases. CDR3 amino acids: CASSLAGQGEYEAFF. CDR3 sequence (DNA): TGCGCCAGCAGCTTGGCCGGACAGGGCGAGTATGAAGCTTTCTTT. The full variable domain, rest sourced from reference TRBV5-1 and TRBJ1-1, is KAGVTQTPRYLIKTRGQQVTLSCSPISGHRSVSWYQQTPGQGLQFLFEYFSETQRNKGNFPGRFSGRQFSNSRSEMNVSTLELGDSALYLCASSLAGQGEYEAFFGQGTRLTVV.

This clone was counted a single time. The CDR3 spells CASSPRMTYQPQHF. The CDR3 DNA reads as TGTGCCAGCTCACCGAGGATGACTTATCAGCCCCAGCATTTT. The chain couples TRBV18 to TRBJ1-5; D is unresolved. The germline CDR1 and CDR2 sequences are KGHSH and LQKENI. The CDR3 spans 14 residues. V shed 3 bases and J shed 5 bases, with 11 bases lying between them.

This clone was seen only a few times. V usage is TRBV6-5 and J usage is TRBJ2-2, with no clear D. V gave up 8 bases and J gave up 6 bases, with 19 bases separating them. This CDR3 comprises 15 residues. CDR1 and CDR2 from the germline V gene are MNHEY and SVGAGI. For the CDR3, the DNA is TGTGCCAGCCATAGTTGGGAATATGGGGCCGGGGAGCTGTTTTTT. Protein: CASHSWEYGAGELFF.

This sequence joins TRBV18 and TRBJ2-3; D gene ambiguous. The germline V and J ends were trimmed by 3 bases and 2 bases, with 18 bases remaining between them. There are 17 residues in the CDR3. Looked up from germline, CDR1 is KGHSH and CDR2 is LQKENI. The CDR3, as DNA: TGTGCCAGCTCACCGACCCACCGGAGTCAGGCCACAGATACGCAGTATTTT. Amino acid sequence: CASSPTHRSQATDTQYF.

Remarks on this clone: The sample contains more than one DNA sequence encoding this CDR3. The chain is built from TRBV9 and TRBJ1-3; D unresolved. Germline V lookup: CDR1 SGDLS, CDR2 YYNGEE. The V and J ends lost 2 bases and 0 bases respectively, with 3 bases between them. CDR3 length: 13 amino acids. CDR3 bases: TGTGCCAGCAGCGTTAGCTCTGGAAACACCATATATTTT. Translation gives CASSVSSGNTIYF.

This chain connects TRBV6-5 to TRBJ1-1, with a tentative D call TRBD1 (5 bases). V was shortened by 0 bases and J by 10 bases, with 9 bases between the two germline ends. Germline CDR1 and CDR2: MNHEY and SVGAGI. The CDR3 totals 12 residues. The CDR3 DNA reads TGTGCCAGCAGTTACTCGGCAGGGTCAGCTTTCTTT. Its protein is CASSYSAGSAFF.

The gene calls are TRBV9 and TRBJ1-3; D might be TRBD1 (5 bases). The CDR3 contains 16 residues. Germline CDR1 reads SGDLS; CDR2 reads YYNGEE. V dropped 2 bases and J dropped 3 bases, with 15 bases sitting between them. The CDR3 DNA reads TGTGCCAGCAGCGTCATCGGGACGCCCCATGGAAACACCATATATTTT. Its protein product is CASSVIGTPHGNTIYF.

The chain uses TRBV5-4 and TRBJ2-5, with D maybe TRBD2 (6 bases). Germline V gene sequence: CDR1 SGHNT, CDR2 YYREEE (reference sequence). The CDR3 length is 15 residues. Trimming shortened V by 4 bases and J by 4 bases, and 17 bases separated the two germline ends. In DNA form, the CDR3 reads TGTGCCAGCAGCACCCGACTAGATCCTCGAGAGACCCAGTACTTC. Its translation is CASSTRLDPRETQYF.

The J gene is TRBJ1-6, the V gene TRBV2, with a tentative D call TRBD1 (5 bases). V dropped 6 bases and J dropped 8 bases, with 14 bases sitting between them. The CDR3 length is 14 residues. Per the germline V gene, CDR1 is SNHLY and CDR2 is FYNNEI. CDR3 in DNA: TGTGCCAGCAGGCCGGGACGGTACTATTCACCCCTCCACTTT. Translated, it gives CASRPGRYYSPLHF. Full variable domain (rest looked up from reference TRBV2 and TRBJ1-6): EPEVTQTPSHQVTQMGQEVILRCVPISNHLYFYWYRQILGQKVEFLVSFYNNEISEKSEIFDDQFSVERPDGSNFTLKIRSTKLEDSAMYFCASRPGRYYSPLHFGNGTRLTVT.

This clone was counted only a few times. V and J are TRBV4-1 and TRBJ1-2; 7 bases map to TRBD1. The CDR3 contains 19 residues. J lost 1 base, V lost 1 base, and 15 bases had no gene match. Germline V CDR1 and CDR2: MGHRA, YSYEKL. CDR3 DNA sequence: TGCGCCAGCAGCCAAGCAGGTGTAAGGAGGACAGGCTTTAACTATGGCTACACCTTC. Its translation is CASSQAGVRRTGFNYGYTF.